This entry features one T cell receptor (beta chain) sequence. This entry is derived from a study of blood T cell repertoires in COVID-19. About the research overall: T cells, B-cell-depleted T cells, or PBMCs supplied cDNA or gDNA.

Authors' processing steps: Nucleated cell number was recorded as an estimate derived from reference gene primer amplification. The data were produced by immunoSEQ multiplex PCR, yet TCRdb's version contains in-frame clones alone and is incomplete. Clone size and the V and J calls come from that table; the DNA yielded D and trimming. The sample includes under 200,000 clones, 85% of them seen just once. The origin of this receptor is a man in his forties with acute or convalescent COVID-19. Sequencing was carried out using peripheral blood.

CDR3 amino acids: CASSYSSGYQETQYF. The CDR3 DNA is TGTGCCAGCAGTTACTCCTCAGGGTACCAAGAGACCCAGTACTTC. This chain links TRBV6-5 with TRBJ2-5, with TRBD1 as a possible D gene (5 bases). Germline CDR1 is MNHEY and CDR2 is SVGAGI. Trimming stripped 0 bases from V and 0 bases from J, with 8 bases between. This CDR3 has 15 amino acids.